Given below is one T cell receptor beta chain in context. The CDR3 is made up of 14 amino acids. Losses at the gene ends were 3 bases for V and 7 bases for J; bases not matched to a gene: 4. Germline CDR1 reads SGHRS; CDR2 reads YFSETQ. The record originates from a study of blood T cells in healthy people across ages. A sample-barcoded 5' primer and a J-beta primer mix were used in a second PCR of roughly 7 to 11 cycles. In TCRdb, the 5' RACE reads were re-called with MiXCR into one record per CDR3 protein. The sample includes around 1,500,000 distinct CDR3 sequences, about 28% of them seen just once.

The sequence came from a woman in her twenties or thirties in good health. V usage is TRBV5-1 and J usage is TRBJ1-4; 9 bases are a match to TRBD1. The sample consisted of blood. The CDR3 is CASSWGTGSEKLFF. The DNA for the CDR3 is TGCGCCAGCAGCTGGGGGACAGGGAGTGAAAAACTGTTTTTT.